Listed below are T cell receptor beta chains from one sample, sequenced in a study of blood T cell repertoires in COVID-19. Profiled with immunoSEQ multiplex PCR; TCRdb holds only in-frame clones, not every one. The sample contains about 100,000 clones, roughly 80% of which appear only once. Sequencing was done on a sample of peripheral blood. The receptors were gathered from a man aged 45-65 years with active or convalescent COVID-19. Each CDR3 is given with its conserved first and last residue. The D gene is left open where the match is weak. Clone size appears in some rows only: once, few, many, or a class for an expanded clone.

DNA: TGTGCCAGCAGTAGGACTAGCGGGCCCTACGAGCAGTACTTC
CDR3: CASSRTSGPYEQYF
D: TRBD2
J: TRBJ2-7
size: .
V: TRBV6-5

DNA: TGTGCCAGCAGCTTAGATCTAGCGGGAAGTTACGAGCAGTACTTC
CDR3: CASSLDLAGSYEQYF
D: TRBD2
J: TRBJ2-7
size: few
V: TRBV11-2

DNA: TGTGCCAGCAGTTACTCGATGGAAGGGGAAGGTGAGCAGTTCTTC
CDR3: CASSYSMEGEGEQFF
D: .
J: TRBJ2-1
size: .
V: TRBV6-5

DNA: TGTGCCAGCAGTTTGACAGAAAATATGAACACTGAAGCTTTCTTT
CDR3: CASSLTENMNTEAFF
D: .
J: TRBJ1-1
size: .
V: TRBV28

DNA: TGTGCCAGTAGTCCATCGGGGGTTGAAGCTTTCTTT
CDR3: CASSPSGVEAFF
D: .
J: TRBJ1-1
size: .
V: TRBV19

DNA: TGTGCCAGCAGTGGTTCACGACAGGGGCAACAAGAGACCCAGTACTTC
CDR3: CASSGSRQGQQETQYF
D: TRBD1
J: TRBJ2-5
size: .
V: TRBV25-1

DNA: TGTGCCAGCAGTCTGACAGGTACTACCCCCACTGAAGCTTTCTTT
CDR3: CASSLTGTTPTEAFF
D: .
J: TRBJ1-1
size: .
V: TRBV6-5

DNA: TGTGCCAGCTCCCCGCGGCTAGCGGGGACCTTTGAGCAGTTCTTC
CDR3: CASSPRLAGTFEQFF
D: TRBD2
J: TRBJ2-1
size: .
V: TRBV18

DNA: TGTGCCAGCAGTTCCGGGAATCAGCCCCAGCATTTT
CDR3: CASSSGNQPQHF
D: .
J: TRBJ1-5
size: .
V: TRBV28

DNA: TGTGCCTGGAGTGGAGGTTATAGCAATCAGCCCCAGCATTTT
CDR3: CAWSGGYSNQPQHF
D: .
J: TRBJ1-5
size: .
V: TRBV30

DNA: TGTGCCACCAGTGATTACAGGGTCCAAGAGACCCAGTACTTC
CDR3: CATSDYRVQETQYF
D: .
J: TRBJ2-5
size: .
V: TRBV24-1

DNA: TGTGCCAGCAGCTTTCAGAGGGATGGCAATGAGCAGTTCTTC
CDR3: CASSFQRDGNEQFF
D: .
J: TRBJ2-1
size: once
V: TRBV7-8

DNA: TGTGCCAGCAGCCAAGATGGAGGGAGTGGATTAGATACGCAGTATTTT
CDR3: CASSQDGGSGLDTQYF
D: .
J: TRBJ2-3
size: .
V: TRBV3-1/TRBV3-2

DNA: TGTGCCTGGAGTGTTGACGCCCGCCCGGGTCAGTACTTC
CDR3: CAWSVDARPGQYF
D: .
J: TRBJ2-4
size: .
V: TRBV30

DNA: TGTGCCAGCAGACAGGTCCCCACTGAAGCTTTCTTT
CDR3: CASRQVPTEAFF
D: .
J: TRBJ1-1
size: .
V: TRBV27

DNA: TGTGCCAGCAGTACAGGGATCAGCTCCTACAATGAGCAGTTCTTC
CDR3: CASSTGISSYNEQFF
D: .
J: TRBJ2-1
size: few
V: TRBV27

DNA: TGTGCCAGCTCACCCCAAGCGGGAGGGCCTTTGGATGAGCAGTTCTTC
CDR3: CASSPQAGGPLDEQFF
D: TRBD2
J: TRBJ2-1
size: many
V: TRBV18

DNA: TGCGCCAGCAGTGACCCGGGACAGGGGAAGACTGAAGCTTTCTTT
CDR3: CASSDPGQGKTEAFF
D: TRBD1
J: TRBJ1-1
size: few
V: TRBV10-1

DNA: TGCGCCAGCACCCCGGTGGCTAGCGGCGACGAGCAGTACTTC
CDR3: CASTPVASGDEQYF
D: TRBD2
J: TRBJ2-7
size: .
V: TRBV5-1

DNA: TGTGCCTGGAGTCATAGCGGGGGCACAGATACGCAGTATTTT
CDR3: CAWSHSGGTDTQYF
D: TRBD2
J: TRBJ2-3
size: .
V: TRBV30

DNA: .
CDR3: CAVGRGTPHFTF
D: .
J: TRBJ1-2
size: .
V: TRBV12-3/TRBV12-4

DNA: TGCGCCAGCAGCCCCTGGGAGGGGCGGAACGAGCAGTACTTC
CDR3: CASSPWEGRNEQYF
D: TRBD2
J: TRBJ2-7
size: few
V: TRBV5-1

DNA: TGTGCCTTAAGTAAAGGGGAAAGCACAGATACGCAGTATTTT
CDR3: CALSKGESTDTQYF
D: .
J: TRBJ2-3
size: .
V: TRBV10-3

DNA: TGTGCCAGCTCACCAAGGAGTAGCGGTAACACCGGGGAGCTGTTTTTT
CDR3: CASSPRSSGNTGELFF
D: .
J: TRBJ2-2
size: once
V: TRBV18

DNA: TGCAGTGCTAGTCCCGGGGATACGCAGTATTTT
CDR3: CSASPGDTQYF
D: .
J: TRBJ2-3
size: .
V: TRBV20-1

DNA: TGTGCCAGCAGAGGGACCGACAGGGCTAACTATGGCTACACCTTC
CDR3: CASRGTDRANYGYTF
D: TRBD1
J: TRBJ1-2
size: .
V: TRBV2

DNA: TGTGCCAGCTCTGGCCAGGGGACTGAGCAGTTCTTC
CDR3: CASSGQGTEQFF
D: .
J: TRBJ2-1
size: .
V: TRBV6-5

DNA: TGTGCCAGCAGCGTCTCTCGTGGCAACGAGCAGTACTTC
CDR3: CASSVSRGNEQYF
D: .
J: TRBJ2-7
size: .
V: TRBV7-3

DNA: TGCGCCAGCAGCTCCTCTCCCGGAGCGGGAGTGAGCGAGCAGTACTTC
CDR3: CASSSSPGAGVSEQYF
D: TRBD2
J: TRBJ2-7
size: .
V: TRBV5-1

DNA: TGTGCCAGCAGTTCCCACCGGGACAGGGGGCGAGAGACCCAGTACTTC
CDR3: CASSSHRDRGRETQYF
D: TRBD1
J: TRBJ2-5
size: .
V: TRBV5-4

DNA: TGTGCCAGCAGTTTGGGGACAGGGGTTGGCTACACCTTC
CDR3: CASSLGTGVGYTF
D: TRBD1
J: TRBJ1-2
size: .
V: TRBV28

DNA: TGTGCCAGCAGTCTTGGACTAGCGGGAGCGACCTACAATGAGCAGTTCTTC
CDR3: CASSLGLAGATYNEQFF
D: TRBD2
J: TRBJ2-1
size: .
V: TRBV4-2

DNA: TGTGCCAGCAGCCAGGGCGGCGATACGCAGTATTTT
CDR3: CASSQGGDTQYF
D: .
J: TRBJ2-3
size: few
V: TRBV7-3

DNA: TGTGCCACGCGGTCGGGGGGAGAGCGCTACAATGAGCAGTTCTTC
CDR3: CATRSGGERYNEQFF
D: TRBD2
J: TRBJ2-1
size: .
V: TRBV10-3

DNA: TGTGCCAGCAGCCCGTACAAGAGGCTAGCGGGAGGGCCGGGGTCCAATGAGCAGTTCTTC
CDR3: CASSPYKRLAGGPGSNEQFF
D: TRBD2
J: TRBJ2-1
size: .
V: TRBV3-1/TRBV3-2

DNA: TGTGCCACCCGGGACAGGGTTGGCAATGAGCAGTTCTTC
CDR3: CATRDRVGNEQFF
D: TRBD1
J: TRBJ2-1
size: .
V: TRBV24-1

DNA: TGTGCCAGCAGTTCGGCCCTAGCGGGGAGAGAGACCCAGTACTTC
CDR3: CASSSALAGRETQYF
D: TRBD2
J: TRBJ2-5
size: .
V: TRBV6-5

DNA: TGTGCCATCAGTGCCGAGACAGGGGAGGGGTTTGATGAGCAGTTCTTC
CDR3: CAISAETGEGFDEQFF
D: .
J: TRBJ2-1
size: .
V: TRBV10-3

DNA: TGTGCCAGCAGCTCGCTTCCGGGACTAGCTACAGATACGCAGTATTTT
CDR3: CASSSLPGLATDTQYF
D: TRBD2
J: TRBJ2-3
size: .
V: TRBV7-3

DNA: TGCGCCAGCAGCAAAAGGACACCCGCCGGATCACCCCTCCACTTT
CDR3: CASSKRTPAGSPLHF
D: .
J: TRBJ1-6
size: .
V: TRBV5-1

DNA: TGTGCCAGCAAAACAGGTGACATTGAAGCTTTCTTT
CDR3: CASKTGDIEAFF
D: .
J: TRBJ1-1
size: .
V: TRBV6-5

DNA: TGTGCCAGCAGCTTCAGACTAGCGGGAGGTACAGATACGCAGTATTTT
CDR3: CASSFRLAGGTDTQYF
D: TRBD2
J: TRBJ2-3
size: .
V: TRBV5-8

DNA: TGTGCCAGCAGTGAAGCCAGCGATGAGCAGTTCTTC
CDR3: CASSEASDEQFF
D: .
J: TRBJ2-1
size: .
V: TRBV2

DNA: TGTGCCAGCAGCATCAGATCCTACGAGCAGTACTTC
CDR3: CASSIRSYEQYF
D: .
J: TRBJ2-7
size: .
V: TRBV7-9

DNA: TGCGCCAGCATCCCGGGACAGGGGACCGGGGAGCTGTTTTTT
CDR3: CASIPGQGTGELFF
D: TRBD1
J: TRBJ2-2
size: .
V: TRBV5-1